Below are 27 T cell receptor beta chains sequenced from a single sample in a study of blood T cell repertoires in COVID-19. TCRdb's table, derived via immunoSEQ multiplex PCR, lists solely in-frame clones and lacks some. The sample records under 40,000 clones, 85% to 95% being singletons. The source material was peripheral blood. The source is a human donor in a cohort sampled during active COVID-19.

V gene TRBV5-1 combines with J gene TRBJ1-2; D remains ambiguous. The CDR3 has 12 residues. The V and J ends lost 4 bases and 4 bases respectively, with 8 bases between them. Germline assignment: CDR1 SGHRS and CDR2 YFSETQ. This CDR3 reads CASSPFLYGYTF. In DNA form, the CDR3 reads TGCGCCAGCAGCCCGTTCCTCTATGGCTACACCTTC.

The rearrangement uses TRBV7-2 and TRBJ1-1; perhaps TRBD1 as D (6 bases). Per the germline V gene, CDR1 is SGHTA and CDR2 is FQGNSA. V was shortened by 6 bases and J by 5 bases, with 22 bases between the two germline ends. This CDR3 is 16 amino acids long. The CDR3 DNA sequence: TGTGCCAGCAGTTCCTTTCCAGGGGATGTTTTAACTGAAGCTTTCTTT. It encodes CASSSFPGDVLTEAFF.

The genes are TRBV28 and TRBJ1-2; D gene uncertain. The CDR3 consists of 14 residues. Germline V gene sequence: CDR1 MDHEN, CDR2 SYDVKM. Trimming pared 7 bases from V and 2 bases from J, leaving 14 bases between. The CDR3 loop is CASIYVRKNYGYTF. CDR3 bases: TGTGCCAGCATCTACGTTCGTAAAAACTATGGCTACACCTTC.

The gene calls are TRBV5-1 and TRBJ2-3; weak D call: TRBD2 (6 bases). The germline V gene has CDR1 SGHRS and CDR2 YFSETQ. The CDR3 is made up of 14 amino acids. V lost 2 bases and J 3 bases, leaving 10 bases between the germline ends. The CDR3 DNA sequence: TGCGCCAGCAGCTTCGGAGGGATGACAGATACGCAGTATTTT. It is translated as CASSFGGMTDTQYF.

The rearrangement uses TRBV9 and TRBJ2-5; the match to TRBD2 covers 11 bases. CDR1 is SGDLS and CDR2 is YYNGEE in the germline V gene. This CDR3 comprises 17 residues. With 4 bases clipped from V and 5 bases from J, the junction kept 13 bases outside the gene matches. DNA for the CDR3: TGTGCCAGCAGCCAATCACTAGCGGGAGTACCCGGGGAGACCCAGTACTTC. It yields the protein CASSQSLAGVPGETQYF.

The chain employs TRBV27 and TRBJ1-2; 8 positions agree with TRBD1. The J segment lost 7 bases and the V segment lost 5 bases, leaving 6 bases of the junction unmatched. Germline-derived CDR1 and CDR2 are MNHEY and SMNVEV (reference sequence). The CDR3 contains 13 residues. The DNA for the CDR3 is TGTGCCAGCAGTCCCGGACAGGGAGGTGGCTACACCTTC. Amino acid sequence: CASSPGQGGGYTF.

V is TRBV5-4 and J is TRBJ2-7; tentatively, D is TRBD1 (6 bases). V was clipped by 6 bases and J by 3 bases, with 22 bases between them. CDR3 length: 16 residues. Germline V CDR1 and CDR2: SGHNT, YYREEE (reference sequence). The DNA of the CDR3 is TGTGCCAGCACCGATTCCGGTTACAGGGACCGCTACGAGCAGTACTTC. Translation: CASTDSGYRDRYEQYF.

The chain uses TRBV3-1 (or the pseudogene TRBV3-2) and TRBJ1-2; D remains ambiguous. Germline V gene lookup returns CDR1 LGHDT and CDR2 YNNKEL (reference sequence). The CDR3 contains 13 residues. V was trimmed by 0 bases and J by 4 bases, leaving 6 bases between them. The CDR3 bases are TGTGCCAGCAGCCAAGAAACAGTCTATGGCTACACCTTC. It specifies CASSQETVYGYTF.

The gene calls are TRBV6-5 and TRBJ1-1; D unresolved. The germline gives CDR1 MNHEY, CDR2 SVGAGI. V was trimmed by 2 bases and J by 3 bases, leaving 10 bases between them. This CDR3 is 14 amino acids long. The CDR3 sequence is CASSYVEAHTEAFF. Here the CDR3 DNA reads TGTGCCAGCAGTTACGTTGAGGCCCACACTGAAGCTTTCTTT.

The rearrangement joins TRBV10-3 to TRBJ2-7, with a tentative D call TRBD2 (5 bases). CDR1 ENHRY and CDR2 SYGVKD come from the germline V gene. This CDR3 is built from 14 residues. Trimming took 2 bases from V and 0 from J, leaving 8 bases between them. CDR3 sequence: CAISERESSYEQYF. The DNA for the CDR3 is TGTGCCATCAGTGAGCGGGAAAGCTCCTACGAGCAGTACTTC.

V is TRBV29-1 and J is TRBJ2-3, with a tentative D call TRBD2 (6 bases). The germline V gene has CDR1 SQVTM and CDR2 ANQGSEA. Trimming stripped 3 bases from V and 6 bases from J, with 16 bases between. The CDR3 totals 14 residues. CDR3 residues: CSVEEDSRGDTQYF. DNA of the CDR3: TGCAGCGTTGAGGAGGACTCCCGGGGGGATACGCAGTATTTT.

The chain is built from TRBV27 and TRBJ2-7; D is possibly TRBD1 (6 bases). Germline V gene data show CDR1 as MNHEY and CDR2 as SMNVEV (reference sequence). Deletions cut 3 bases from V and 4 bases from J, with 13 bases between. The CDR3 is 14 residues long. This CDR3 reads CASSLQGRGYEQYF. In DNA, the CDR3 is TGTGCCAGCAGTTTGCAGGGGAGAGGATACGAGCAGTACTTC.

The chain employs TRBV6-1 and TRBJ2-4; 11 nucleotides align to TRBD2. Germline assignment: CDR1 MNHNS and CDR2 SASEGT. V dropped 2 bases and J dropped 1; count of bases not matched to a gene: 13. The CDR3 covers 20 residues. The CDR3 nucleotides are TGTGCCAGCAGTGAAAGGACGTGGCTAGCGGGGGGTCTGGCCAAAAACATTCAGTACTTC. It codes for CASSERTWLAGGLAKNIQYF.

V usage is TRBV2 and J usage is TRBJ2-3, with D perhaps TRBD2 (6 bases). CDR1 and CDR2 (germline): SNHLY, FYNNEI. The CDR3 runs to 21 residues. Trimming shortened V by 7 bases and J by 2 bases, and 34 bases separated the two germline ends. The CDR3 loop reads CASISVLGLRVGGKDTDTQYF. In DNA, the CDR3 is TGTGCCAGCATCTCAGTTTTGGGTCTTAGGGTAGGAGGGAAAGACACAGATACGCAGTATTTT.

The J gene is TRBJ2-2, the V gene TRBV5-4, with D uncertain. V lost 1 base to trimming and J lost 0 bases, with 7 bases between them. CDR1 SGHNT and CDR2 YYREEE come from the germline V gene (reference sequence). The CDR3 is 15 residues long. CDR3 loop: CASSLTQSNTGELFF. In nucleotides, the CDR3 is TGTGCCAGCAGCTTGACACAATCGAACACCGGGGAGCTGTTTTTT.

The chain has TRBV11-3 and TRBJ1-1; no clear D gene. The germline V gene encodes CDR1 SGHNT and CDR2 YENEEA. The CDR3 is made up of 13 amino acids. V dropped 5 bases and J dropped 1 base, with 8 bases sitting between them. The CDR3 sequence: CASSQNRNTEAFF. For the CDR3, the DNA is TGTGCCAGCAGCCAGAACAGGAACACTGAAGCTTTCTTT.

This CDR3 is CASSRMSGRWDTGELFF. The CDR3 DNA sequence: TGTGCCAGCTCCCGGATGAGCGGGAGATGGGACACCGGGGAGCTGTTTTTT. The chain has TRBV18 and TRBJ2-2; 8 bases align to TRBD2. V trimming: 6 bases; J trimming: 3 bases; junction bases outside the gene matches: 12. Germline CDR1 is KGHSH and CDR2 is LQKENI. The CDR3 consists of 17 residues.

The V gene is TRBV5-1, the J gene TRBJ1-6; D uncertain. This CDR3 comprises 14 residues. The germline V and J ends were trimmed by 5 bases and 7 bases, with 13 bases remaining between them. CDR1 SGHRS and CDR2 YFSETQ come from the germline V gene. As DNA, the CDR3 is TGCGCCAGCAGATTGTTTGCGAGGAATTCACCCCTCCACTTT. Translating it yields CASRLFARNSPLHF.

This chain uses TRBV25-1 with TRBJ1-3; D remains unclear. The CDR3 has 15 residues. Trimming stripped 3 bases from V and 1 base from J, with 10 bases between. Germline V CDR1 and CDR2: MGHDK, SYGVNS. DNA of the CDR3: TGTGCCAGCAGTGAGCCGGGCGGGTCTGGAAACACCATATATTTT. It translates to CASSEPGGSGNTIYF.

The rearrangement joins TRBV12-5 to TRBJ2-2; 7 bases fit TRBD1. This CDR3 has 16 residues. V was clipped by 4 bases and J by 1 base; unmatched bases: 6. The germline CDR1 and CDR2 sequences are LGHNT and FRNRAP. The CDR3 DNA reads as TGTGCTAGTGGTTCCGCTACAGGGGAGAACACCGGGGAGCTGTTTTTT. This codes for CASGSATGENTGELFF.

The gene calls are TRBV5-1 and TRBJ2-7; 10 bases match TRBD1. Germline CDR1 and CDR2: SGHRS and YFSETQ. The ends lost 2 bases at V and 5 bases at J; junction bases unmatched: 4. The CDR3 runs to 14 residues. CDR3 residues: CASSLGTGEDEQYF. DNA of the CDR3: TGCGCCAGCAGCTTAGGGACAGGGGAGGACGAGCAGTACTTC.

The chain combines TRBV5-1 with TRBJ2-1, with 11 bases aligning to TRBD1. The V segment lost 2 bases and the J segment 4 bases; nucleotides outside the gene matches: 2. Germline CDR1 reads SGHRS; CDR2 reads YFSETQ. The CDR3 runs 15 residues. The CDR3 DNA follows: TGCGCCAGCAGCTTCGGGACAGGGGGTTACAATGAGCAGTTCTTC. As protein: CASSFGTGGYNEQFF.

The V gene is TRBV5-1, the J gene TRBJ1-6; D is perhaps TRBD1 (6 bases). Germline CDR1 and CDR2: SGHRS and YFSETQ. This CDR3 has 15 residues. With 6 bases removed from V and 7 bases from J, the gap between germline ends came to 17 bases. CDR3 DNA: TGCGCCAGCACCCCGGACAGCCAGCCGAATTCACCCCTCCACTTT. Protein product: CASTPDSQPNSPLHF.

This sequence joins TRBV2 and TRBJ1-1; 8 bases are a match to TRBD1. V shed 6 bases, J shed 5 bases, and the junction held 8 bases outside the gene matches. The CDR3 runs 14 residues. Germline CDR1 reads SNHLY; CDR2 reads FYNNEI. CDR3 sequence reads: CASSGQGRITEAFF. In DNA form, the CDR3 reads TGTGCCAGCAGCGGACAGGGTAGAATAACTGAAGCTTTCTTT.

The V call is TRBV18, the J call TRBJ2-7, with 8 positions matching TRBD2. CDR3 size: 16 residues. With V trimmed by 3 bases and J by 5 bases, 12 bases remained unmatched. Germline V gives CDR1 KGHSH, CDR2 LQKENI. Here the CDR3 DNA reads TGTGCCAGCTCACCTCCTAGCGGCGGGAGGACCCACGAGCAGTACTTC. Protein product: CASSPPSGGRTHEQYF.

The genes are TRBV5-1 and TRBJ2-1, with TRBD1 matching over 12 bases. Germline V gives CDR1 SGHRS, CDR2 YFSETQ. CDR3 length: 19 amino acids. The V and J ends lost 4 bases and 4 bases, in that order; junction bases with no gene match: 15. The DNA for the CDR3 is TGCGCCAGCAGCCTAACTCCGGGACAGGGGGCTCTTCCGTACAATGAGCAGTTCTTC. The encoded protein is CASSLTPGQGALPYNEQFF. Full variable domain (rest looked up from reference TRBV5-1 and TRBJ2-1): KAGVTQTPRYLIKTRGQQVTLSCSPISGHRSVSWYQQTPGQGLQFLFEYFSETQRNKGNFPGRFSGRQFSNSRSEMNVSTLELGDSALYLCASSLTPGQGALPYNEQFFGPGTRLTVL.

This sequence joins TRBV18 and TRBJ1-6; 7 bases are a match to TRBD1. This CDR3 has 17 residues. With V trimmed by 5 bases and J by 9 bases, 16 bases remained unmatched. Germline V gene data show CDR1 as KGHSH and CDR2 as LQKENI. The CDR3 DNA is TGTGCCAGCTCATTCAATACAGGGGCAGAAAGGGGTTCACCCCTCCACTTT. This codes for CASSFNTGAERGSPLHF.